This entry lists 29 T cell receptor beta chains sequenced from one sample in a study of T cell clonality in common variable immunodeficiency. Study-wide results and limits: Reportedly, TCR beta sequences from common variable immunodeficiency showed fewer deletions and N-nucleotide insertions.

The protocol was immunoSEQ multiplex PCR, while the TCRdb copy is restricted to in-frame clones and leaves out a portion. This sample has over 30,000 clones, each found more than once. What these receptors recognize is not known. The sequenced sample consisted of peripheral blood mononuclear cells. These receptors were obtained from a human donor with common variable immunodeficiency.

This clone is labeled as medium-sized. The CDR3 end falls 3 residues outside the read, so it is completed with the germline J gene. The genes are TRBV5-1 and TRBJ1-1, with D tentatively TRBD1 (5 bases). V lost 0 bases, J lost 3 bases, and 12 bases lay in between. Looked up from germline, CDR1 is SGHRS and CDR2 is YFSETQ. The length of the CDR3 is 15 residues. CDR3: CASSLAGGQYTEAFF. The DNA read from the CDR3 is TGCGCCAGCAGCTTGGCAGGAGGACAATACACTGAA.

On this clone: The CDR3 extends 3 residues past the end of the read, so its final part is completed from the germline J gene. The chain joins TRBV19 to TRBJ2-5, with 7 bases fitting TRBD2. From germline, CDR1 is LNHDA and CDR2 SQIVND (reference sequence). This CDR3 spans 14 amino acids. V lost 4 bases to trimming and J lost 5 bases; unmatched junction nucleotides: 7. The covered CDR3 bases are TGTGCCAGTAGTAATTCCGGGGGAGGGGAGACC. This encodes CASSNSGGGET. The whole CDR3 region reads CASSNSGGGETQYF. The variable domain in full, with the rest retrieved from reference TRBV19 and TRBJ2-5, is DGGITQSPKYLFRKEGQNVTLSCEQNLNHDAMYWYRQDPGQGLRLIYYSQIVNDFQKGDIAEGYSVSREKKESFPLTVTSAQKNPTAFYLCASSNSGGGETQYFGPGTRLLVL.

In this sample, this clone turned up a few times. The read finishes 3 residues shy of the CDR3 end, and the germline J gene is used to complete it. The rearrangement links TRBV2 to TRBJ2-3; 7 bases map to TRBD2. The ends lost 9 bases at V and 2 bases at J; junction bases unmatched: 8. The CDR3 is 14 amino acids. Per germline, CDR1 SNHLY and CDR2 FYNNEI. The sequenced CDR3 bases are TGTGCCAGGTTAGCGGGTAGGAACACAGATACG. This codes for CARLAGRNTDT. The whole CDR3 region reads CARLAGRNTDTQYF.

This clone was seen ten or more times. This CDR3 is CASSPGQGGSGANVLTF. Incomplete CDR3 DNA: TGTGCCAGCTCACCGGGACAGGGGGGATCTGGGGCCAACGTC. This sequence joins TRBV18 and TRBJ2-6, with 11 bases lining up with TRBD1. The missing CDR3 end, 3 residues past where the read stops, is filled in from the germline J gene. The CDR3 runs 17 residues. The junction had 2 bases not matched to a gene; V was cut back by 3 bases and J by 1 base. Germline assignment: CDR1 KGHSH and CDR2 LQKENI.

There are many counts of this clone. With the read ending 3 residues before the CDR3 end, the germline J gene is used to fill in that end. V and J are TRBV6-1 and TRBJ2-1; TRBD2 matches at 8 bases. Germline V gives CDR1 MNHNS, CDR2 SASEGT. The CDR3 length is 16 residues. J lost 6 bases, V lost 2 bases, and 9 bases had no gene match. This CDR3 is CASSEYGGGLTNEQFF. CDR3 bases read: TGTGCCAGCAGTGAATACGGGGGGGGCTTGACCAATGAG.

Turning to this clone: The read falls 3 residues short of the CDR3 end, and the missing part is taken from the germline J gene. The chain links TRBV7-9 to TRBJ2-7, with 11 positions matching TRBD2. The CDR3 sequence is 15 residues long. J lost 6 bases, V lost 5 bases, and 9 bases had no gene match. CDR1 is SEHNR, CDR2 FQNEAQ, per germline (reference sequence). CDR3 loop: CASSLTSGVAGEQYF. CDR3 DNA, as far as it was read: TGTGCCAGCAGCCTGACTAGCGGGGTGGCAGGCGAG.

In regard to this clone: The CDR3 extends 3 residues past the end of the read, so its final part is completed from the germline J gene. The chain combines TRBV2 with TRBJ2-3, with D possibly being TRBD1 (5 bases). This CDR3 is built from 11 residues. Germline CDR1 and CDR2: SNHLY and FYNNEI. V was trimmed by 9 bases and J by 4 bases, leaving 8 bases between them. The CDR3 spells CARRQPDTQYF. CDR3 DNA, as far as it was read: TGTGCCAGGAGACAGCCAGATACG.

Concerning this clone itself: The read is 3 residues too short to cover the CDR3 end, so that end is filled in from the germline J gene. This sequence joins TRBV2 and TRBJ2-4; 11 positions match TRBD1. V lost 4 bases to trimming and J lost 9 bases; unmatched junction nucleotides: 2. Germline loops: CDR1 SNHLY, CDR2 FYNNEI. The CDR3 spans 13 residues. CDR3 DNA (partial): TGTGCCAGCAGTGGGACAGGGGGCGGCATT. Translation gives CASSGTGGGI. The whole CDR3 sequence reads CASSGTGGGIQYF.

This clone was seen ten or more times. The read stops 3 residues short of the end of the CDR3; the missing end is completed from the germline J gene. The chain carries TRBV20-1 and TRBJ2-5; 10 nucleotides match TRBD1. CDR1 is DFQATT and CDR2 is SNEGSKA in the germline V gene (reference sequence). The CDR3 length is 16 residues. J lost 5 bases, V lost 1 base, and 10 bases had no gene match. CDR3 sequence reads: CSARGSGTGVYETQYF. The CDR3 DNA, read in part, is TGCAGTGCTAGAGGTAGCGGGACAGGGGTGTATGAGACC.

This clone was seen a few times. This chain's CDR3 is CASSIGGAEGYGYTF. The part of the CDR3 DNA that was read is TGCGCCAGCAGCATCGGTGGGGCCGAGGGCTATGGC. V gene TRBV5-1 combines with J gene TRBJ1-2; D perhaps matches TRBD1 (5 bases). The CDR3 goes on 3 residues after the read ends, and that part is filled in from the germline J gene. The CDR3 runs to 15 residues. Trimming took 4 bases from V and 4 from J, leaving 17 bases between them. Germline loops: CDR1 SGHRS, CDR2 YFSETQ.

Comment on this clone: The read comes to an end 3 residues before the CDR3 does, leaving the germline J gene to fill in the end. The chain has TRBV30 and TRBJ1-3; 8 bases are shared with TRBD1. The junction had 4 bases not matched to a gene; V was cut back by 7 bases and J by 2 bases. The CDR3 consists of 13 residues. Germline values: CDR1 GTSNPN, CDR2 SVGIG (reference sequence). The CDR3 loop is CALLQGAGNTIYF. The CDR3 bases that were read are TGTGCCTTGCTACAGGGGGCTGGAAACACC.

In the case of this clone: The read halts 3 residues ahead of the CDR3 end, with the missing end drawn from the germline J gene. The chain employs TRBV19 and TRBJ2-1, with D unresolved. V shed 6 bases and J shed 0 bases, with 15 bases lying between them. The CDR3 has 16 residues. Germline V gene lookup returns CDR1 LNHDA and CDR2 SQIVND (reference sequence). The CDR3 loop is CASRLKARSSYNEQFF. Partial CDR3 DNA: TGTGCCAGTAGATTAAAAGCGAGGAGCTCCTACAATGAG.

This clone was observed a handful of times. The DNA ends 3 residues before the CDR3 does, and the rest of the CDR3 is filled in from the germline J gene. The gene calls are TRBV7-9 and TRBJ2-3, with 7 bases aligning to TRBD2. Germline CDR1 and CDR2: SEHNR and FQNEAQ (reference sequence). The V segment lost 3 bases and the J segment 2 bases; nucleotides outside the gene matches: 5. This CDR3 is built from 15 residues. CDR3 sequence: CASSFEREFTDTQYF. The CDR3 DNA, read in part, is TGTGCCAGCAGCTTTGAGCGGGAATTCACAGATACG.

This CDR3 is CASSIGSDTGELFF. The DNA read from the CDR3 is TGTGCCAGTAGTATAGGGAGCGACACCGGGGAG. The genes are TRBV19 and TRBJ2-2; D unresolved. The sequenced fragment ends 3 residues before the CDR3 boundary, so the rest is inferred from the germline J gene. Trimming removed 1 base from V and 3 bases from J, with 6 bases in between. The CDR3 sequence is 14 residues long. Germline CDR1 and CDR2: LNHDA and SQIVND (reference sequence). Variable domain in full (rest from reference TRBV19 and TRBJ2-2): DGGITQSPKYLFRKEGQNVTLSCEQNLNHDAMYWYRQDPGQGLRLIYYSQIVNDFQKGDIAEGYSVSREKKESFPLTVTSAQKNPTAFYLCASSIGSDTGELFFGEGSRLTVL.

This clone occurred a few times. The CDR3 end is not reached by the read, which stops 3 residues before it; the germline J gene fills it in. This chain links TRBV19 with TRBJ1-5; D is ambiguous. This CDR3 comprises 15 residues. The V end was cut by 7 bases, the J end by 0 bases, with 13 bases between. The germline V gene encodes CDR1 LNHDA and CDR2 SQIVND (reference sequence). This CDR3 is CASTSEGISNQPQHF. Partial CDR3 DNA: TGTGCCAGTACCTCCGAGGGCATTAGCAATCAGCCC.

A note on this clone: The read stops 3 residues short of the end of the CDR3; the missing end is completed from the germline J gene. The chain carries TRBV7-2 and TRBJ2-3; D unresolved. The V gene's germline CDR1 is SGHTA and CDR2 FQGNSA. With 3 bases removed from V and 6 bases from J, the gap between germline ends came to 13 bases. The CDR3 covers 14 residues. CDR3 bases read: TGTGCCAGCAGCTTTGGCAGTATAGCCGATACG. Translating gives CASSFGSIADT. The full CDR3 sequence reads CASSFGSIADTQYF.

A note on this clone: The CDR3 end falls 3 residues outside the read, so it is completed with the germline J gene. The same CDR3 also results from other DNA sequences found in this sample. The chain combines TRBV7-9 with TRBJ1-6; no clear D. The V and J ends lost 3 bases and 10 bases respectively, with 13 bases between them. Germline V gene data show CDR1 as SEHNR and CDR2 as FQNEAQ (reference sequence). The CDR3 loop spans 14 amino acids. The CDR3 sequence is CASSLTGRGSPLHF. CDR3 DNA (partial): TGTGCCAGCAGCTTGACTGGCCGCGGGTCACCC.

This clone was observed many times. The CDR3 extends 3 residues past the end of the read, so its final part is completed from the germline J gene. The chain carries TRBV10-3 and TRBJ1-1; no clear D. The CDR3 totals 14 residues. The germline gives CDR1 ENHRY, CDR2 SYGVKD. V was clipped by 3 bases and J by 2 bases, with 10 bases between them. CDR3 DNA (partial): TGTGCCATCAGTGATTCAGGAGGAAACACTGAA. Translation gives CAISDSGGNTE. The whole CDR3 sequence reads CAISDSGGNTEAFF.

The CDR3 region is CATQGARNEKLFF. The sequenced part of the CDR3 DNA is TGTGCCACACAGGGGGCGCGAAATGAAAAA. The V call is TRBV2, the J call TRBJ1-4; TRBD1 matches at 9 bases. The read halts 3 residues ahead of the CDR3 end, with the missing end drawn from the germline J gene. Germline trimming cut 10 bases from V and 5 bases from J; bases unmatched to any gene: 5. Germline CDR1 and CDR2: SNHLY and FYNNEI. This CDR3 comprises 13 residues.

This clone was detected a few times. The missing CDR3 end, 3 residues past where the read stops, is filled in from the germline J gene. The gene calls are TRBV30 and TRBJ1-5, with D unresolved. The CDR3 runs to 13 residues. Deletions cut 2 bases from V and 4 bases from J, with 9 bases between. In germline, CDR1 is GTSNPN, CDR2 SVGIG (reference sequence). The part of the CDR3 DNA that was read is TGTGCCTGGAGTTCCTCGACAAATCAGCCC. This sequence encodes CAWSSSTNQP. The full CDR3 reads CAWSSSTNQPQHF.

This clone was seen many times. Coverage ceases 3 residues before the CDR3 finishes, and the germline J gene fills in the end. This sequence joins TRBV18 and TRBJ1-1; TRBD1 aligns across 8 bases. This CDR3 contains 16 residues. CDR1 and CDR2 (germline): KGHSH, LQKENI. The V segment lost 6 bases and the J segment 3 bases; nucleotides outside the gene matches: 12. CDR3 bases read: TGTGCCAGCTCCTTCCTTCCCGCGGACAGGGACACTGAA. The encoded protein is CASSFLPADRDTE. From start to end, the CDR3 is CASSFLPADRDTEAFF. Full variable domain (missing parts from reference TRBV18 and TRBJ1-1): NAGVMQNPRHLVRRRGQEARLRCSPMKGHSHVYWYRQLPEEGLKFMVYLQKENIIDESGMPKERFSAEFPKEGPSILRIQQVVRGDSAAYFCASSFLPADRDTEAFFGQGTRLTVV.

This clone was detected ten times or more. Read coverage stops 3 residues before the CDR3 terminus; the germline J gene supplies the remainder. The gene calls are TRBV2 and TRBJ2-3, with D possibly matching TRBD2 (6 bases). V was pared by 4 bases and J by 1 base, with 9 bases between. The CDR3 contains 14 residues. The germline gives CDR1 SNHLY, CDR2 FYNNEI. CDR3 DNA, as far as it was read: TGTGCCAGCAGTGCCGAGCGGGGCACAGATACG. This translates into CASSAERGTDT. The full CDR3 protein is CASSAERGTDTQYF.

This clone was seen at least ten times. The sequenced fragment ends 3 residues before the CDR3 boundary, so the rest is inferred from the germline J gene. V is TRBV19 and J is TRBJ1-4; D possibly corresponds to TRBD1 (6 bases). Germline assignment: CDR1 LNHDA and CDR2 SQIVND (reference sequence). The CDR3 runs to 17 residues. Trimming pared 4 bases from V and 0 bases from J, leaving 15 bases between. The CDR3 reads CASSTGQRDATNEKLFF. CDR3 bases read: TGTGCCAGTAGTACAGGACAGCGAGATGCAACTAATGAAAAA.

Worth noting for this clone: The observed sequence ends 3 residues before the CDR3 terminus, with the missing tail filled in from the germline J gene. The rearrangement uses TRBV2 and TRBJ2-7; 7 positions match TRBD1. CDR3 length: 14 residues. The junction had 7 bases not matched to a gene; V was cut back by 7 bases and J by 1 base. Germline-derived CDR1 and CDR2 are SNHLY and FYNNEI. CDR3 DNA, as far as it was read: TGTGCCAGCAAGCCCCTACAGGGGTCCTACGAG. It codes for CASKPLQGSYE. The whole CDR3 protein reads CASKPLQGSYEQYF.

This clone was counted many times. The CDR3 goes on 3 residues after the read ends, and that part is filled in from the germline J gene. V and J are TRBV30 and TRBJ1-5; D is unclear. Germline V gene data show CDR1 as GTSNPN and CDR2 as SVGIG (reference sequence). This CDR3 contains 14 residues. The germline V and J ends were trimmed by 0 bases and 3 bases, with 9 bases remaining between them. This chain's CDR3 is CAWSVIQNNQPQHF. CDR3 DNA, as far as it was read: TGTGCCTGGAGTGTCATACAGAACAATCAGCCC.

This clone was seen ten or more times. CDR3 DNA, as far as it was read: TGCAGTGCTAGAGATCCGGCGGGGGACCTCTCCGGGGCCAACGTC. It encodes CSARDPAGDLSGANV. The entire CDR3 sequence reads CSARDPAGDLSGANVLTF. This rearrangement joins TRBV20-1 to TRBJ2-6; TRBD2 matches at 7 bases. Read coverage stops 3 residues before the CDR3 terminus; the germline J gene supplies the remainder. The CDR3 contains 18 residues. Germline V gives CDR1 DFQATT, CDR2 SNEGSKA (reference sequence). The trim removed 0 bases at V and 4 bases at J, leaving 12 bases unmatched.

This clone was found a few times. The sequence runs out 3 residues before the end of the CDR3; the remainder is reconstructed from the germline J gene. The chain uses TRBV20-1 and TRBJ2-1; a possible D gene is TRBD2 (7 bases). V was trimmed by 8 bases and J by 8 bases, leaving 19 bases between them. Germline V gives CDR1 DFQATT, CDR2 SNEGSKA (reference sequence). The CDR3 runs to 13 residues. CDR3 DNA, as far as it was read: TGCAGTTCGAAAAGGGGGGGCATAGATGAG. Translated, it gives CSSKRGGIDE. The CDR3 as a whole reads CSSKRGGIDEQFF.

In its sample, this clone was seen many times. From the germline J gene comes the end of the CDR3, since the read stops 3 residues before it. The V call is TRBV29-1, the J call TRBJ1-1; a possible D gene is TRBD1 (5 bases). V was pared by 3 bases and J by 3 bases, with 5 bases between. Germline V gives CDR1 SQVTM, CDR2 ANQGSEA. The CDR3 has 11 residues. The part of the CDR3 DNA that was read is TGCAGCGTTGACAGGGACACTGAA. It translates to CSVDRDTE. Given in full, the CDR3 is CSVDRDTEAFF.

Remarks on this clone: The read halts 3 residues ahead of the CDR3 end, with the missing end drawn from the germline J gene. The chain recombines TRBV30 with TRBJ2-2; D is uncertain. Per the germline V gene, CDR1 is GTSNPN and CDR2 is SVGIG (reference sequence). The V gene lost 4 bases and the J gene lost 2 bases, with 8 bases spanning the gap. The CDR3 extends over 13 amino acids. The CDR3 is CAWKTLNTGELFF. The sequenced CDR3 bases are TGTGCCTGGAAAACCCTAAACACCGGGGAG. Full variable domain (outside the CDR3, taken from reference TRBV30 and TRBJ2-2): SQTIHQWPATLVQPVGSPLSLECTVEGTSNPNLYWYRQAAGRGLQLLFYSVGIGQISSEVPQNLSASRPQDRQFILSSKKLLLSDSGFYLCAWKTLNTGELFFGEGSRLTVL.